This note documents a single T cell receptor beta chain sequence. Per the germline V gene, CDR1 is SNHLY and CDR2 is FYNNEI. The V segment lost 6 bases and the J segment 6 bases; nucleotides outside the gene matches: 7. The CDR3 is made up of 15 amino acids. This sample was taken from a study of blood T cell repertoires in COVID-19. Per the original methods: Cell counts per sample came from amplifying reference gene primers. Here immunoSEQ multiplex PCR was the method, and the copy in TCRdb shows in-frame clones only, minus some. The DNA was the basis for D and trimming; V, J and clone size are from that table. This sample has about 230,000 clones, with about 85% found just once.

The TCR originated in a man aged 40-50 years with acute or convalescent COVID-19. The chain employs TRBV2 and TRBJ2-1, with 11 bases identical to TRBD2. The sequenced sample was peripheral blood. The CDR3 spells CASSVDSGGANEQFF. CDR3 bases: TGTGCCAGCAGCGTAGATAGCGGGGGGGCCAATGAGCAGTTCTTC.